This TCR beta chain came from a study of CXCR3-negative and CXCR3-positive naive CD8 T cells. Points on this clonotype: Its antigen remains unknown.

Study-level results: TRB CDR3s of CXCR3-positive naive cells were more hydrophobic than those of CXCR3-negative naive cells.

TRB cDNA was prepared as libraries by UMI-labeled 5' RACE. TCRdb re-called the 5' RACE reads and gives one entry per CDR3 protein, without DNA. The table lists around 61,000 distinct CDR3 sequences. The CDR3 is 14 amino acids. Sample: naive CXCR3+ CD8+ T cells from blood. The subset: CD45RO-CCR7+CD27+CD95- naive CD8+ T cells expressing CXCR3 (TNR3+). V gene TRBV12-3 or TRBV12-4 combines with J gene TRBJ2-1. This clonotype originated in a human donor in good health. Some clones in this sample may be carry-over from other donors' samples. CDR3 loop: CASSLVSSYNEQFF.